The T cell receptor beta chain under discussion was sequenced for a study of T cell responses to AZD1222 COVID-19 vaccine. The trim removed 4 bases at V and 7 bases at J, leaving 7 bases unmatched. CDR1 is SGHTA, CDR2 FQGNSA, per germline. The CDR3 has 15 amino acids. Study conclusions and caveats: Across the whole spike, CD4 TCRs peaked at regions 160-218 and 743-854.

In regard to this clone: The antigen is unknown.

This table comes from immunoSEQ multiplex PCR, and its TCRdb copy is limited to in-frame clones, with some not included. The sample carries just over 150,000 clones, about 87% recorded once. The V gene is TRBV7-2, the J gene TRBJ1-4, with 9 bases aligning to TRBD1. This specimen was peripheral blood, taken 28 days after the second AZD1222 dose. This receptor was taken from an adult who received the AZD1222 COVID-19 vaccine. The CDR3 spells CASSSRQGEGEKLFF. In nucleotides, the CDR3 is TGTGCCAGCAGCTCTCGACAGGGGGAGGGTGAAAAACTGTTTTTT.